Included here is one TCR beta chain sequence, with context. This sample also contains other DNA sequences that code for the same CDR3. This entry comes from a study of shared clonotypes between healthy human individuals. The repertoire was sequenced with immunoSEQ multiplex PCR; TCRdb's copy has only in-frame clones and lacks some. The sample records 950,000 to 1,300,000 clones, about 74% being singletons. CDR1 SGHTA and CDR2 FQGNSA come from the germline V gene. The V gene lost 1 base and the J gene lost 0 bases, with 7 bases spanning the gap. This CDR3 comprises 15 residues. Sequencing input: memory CD4+ T cells sorted from blood. Noted subset: CD45RA-negative fraction. The V call is TRBV7-2, the J call TRBJ2-4; no definite D call. The TCR was taken from a man between 18 and 35 years old in good health. CDR3 amino acids: CASSLGTLAKNIQYF. The CDR3 bases are TGTGCCAGCAGCTTAGGCACCCTAGCCAAAAACATTCAGTACTTC.